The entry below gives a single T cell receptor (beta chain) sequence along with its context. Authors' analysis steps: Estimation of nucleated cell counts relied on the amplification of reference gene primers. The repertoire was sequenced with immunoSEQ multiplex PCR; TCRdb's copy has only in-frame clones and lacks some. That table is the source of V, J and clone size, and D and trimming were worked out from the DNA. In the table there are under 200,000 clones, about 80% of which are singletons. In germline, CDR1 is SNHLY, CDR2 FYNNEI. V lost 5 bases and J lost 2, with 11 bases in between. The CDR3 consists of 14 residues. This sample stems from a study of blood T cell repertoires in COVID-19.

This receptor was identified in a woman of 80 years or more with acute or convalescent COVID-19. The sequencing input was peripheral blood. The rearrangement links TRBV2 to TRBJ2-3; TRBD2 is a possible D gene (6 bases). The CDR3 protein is CASSPRGDTDTQYF. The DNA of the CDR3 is TGTGCCAGCAGTCCGCGGGGAGACACAGATACGCAGTATTTT.